This T cell receptor (beta chain) comes out of a study of blood T cell repertoires in COVID-19. Study background: Sites across the United States, Italy and Spain contributed samples from acute and convalescent COVID-19. PBMCs, B-cell-depleted T cells, or T cells provided the cDNA or gDNA that made up the material.

The J segment lost 10 bases and the V segment lost 2 bases, leaving 7 bases of the junction unmatched. Germline values: CDR1 MNHEY, CDR2 SVGAGI. This CDR3 is 15 amino acids long. Per the study methods: Reference gene primer amplification in the assay estimated nucleated cell counts. Data came from immunoSEQ multiplex PCR; TCRdb stores just in-frame clones and leaves some out. V and J calls plus clone size are reproduced from that table; the DNA served to infer D and trimming. The table has more than 200,000 clones, around nine tenths seen once. Sequencing was performed on peripheral blood. V usage is TRBV6-5 and J usage is TRBJ1-6, with 8 positions matching TRBD1. The clonotype comes from a woman aged 55-69 years with acute or convalescent COVID-19. CDR3 sequence reads: CASSYARGRGSPLHF. The CDR3 DNA follows: TGTGCCAGCAGTTACGCCAGGGGGCGTGGATCACCCCTCCACTTT.